A single TCR beta chain is shown here with its context. Antigen unknown. The CDR3 runs to 12 residues. The germline V gene encodes CDR1 LNHDA and CDR2 SQIVND (reference sequence). V was clipped by 3 bases and J by 7 bases, with 7 bases between them. This sample stems from a study of cytomegalovirus exposure and HLA in healthy donors. Study conclusions and caveats: The HLA-A and HLA-B alleles of most subjects were reportedly predicted accurately from TCR beta sequences. Altogether, about 160 TCR beta chains were recorded as cytomegalovirus-associated.

Both 60 Vbeta primers and 13 Jbeta primers went into the PCR. Authors' processing steps: An analysis performed later counted roughly 80 million unique TCR beta chains (roughly 10 million of them shared). Generated by immunoSEQ multiplex PCR, the TCRdb table keeps only in-frame clones and is missing some. The DNA gave D and trimming, while V, J and clone size come from that table. The sample holds 200,000 to 250,000 clones, almost 70% seen once. This clonotype was sampled from a man in his forties or fifties in good health and CMV-seropositive. The chain has TRBV19 and TRBJ2-1, with no clear D. Sequenced material: PBMCs. The DNA for the CDR3 is TGTGCCAGTAGTATTCGTTTGAATGAGCAGTTCTTC. Translating it yields CASSIRLNEQFF.